This entry lists 28 T cell receptor beta chains sequenced from one sample in a study of T cell responses to AZD1222 COVID-19 vaccine. Using immunoSEQ multiplex PCR, the repertoire was profiled, and TCRdb retains in-frame clones only, with some absent. Among roughly 100,000 clones listed, 85% to 90% were seen once. The source material was peripheral blood, sampled on day 0 of AZD1222 vaccination. The receptors derive from an adult in good health.

The V and J genes are TRBV11-1 and TRBJ1-1; possibly TRBD1 for D (6 bases). There are 14 residues in the CDR3. V was cut by 5 bases and J by 8 bases, with 18 bases left in between. Germline V gene data show CDR1 as SGHAT and CDR2 as FQDESV (reference sequence). This CDR3 is CASSPWTDRREAFF. The CDR3 DNA follows: TGTGCCAGCAGCCCTTGGACAGACCGACGCGAAGCTTTCTTT.

The V call is TRBV30, the J call TRBJ1-1; D is ambiguous. The V end lost 0 bases, the J end lost 1 base, and 9 bases lay between the germline ends. Looked up from germline, CDR1 is GTSNPN and CDR2 is SVGIG (reference sequence). This CDR3 comprises 14 residues. In DNA, the CDR3 is TGTGCCTGGAGTGTACGGCTGGGGAACACTGAAGCTTTCTTT. Encoded protein: CAWSVRLGNTEAFF. The full variable domain, completed using reference TRBV30 and TRBJ1-1, is SQTIHQWPATLVQPVGSPLSLECTVEGTSNPNLYWYRQAAGRGLQLLFYSVGIGQISSEVPQNLSASRPQDRQFILSSKKLLLSDSGFYLCAWSVRLGNTEAFFGQGTRLTVV.

The rearrangement uses TRBV5-5 and TRBJ1-2; D is unclear. The CDR3 sequence is 13 residues long. Germline CDR1 is SGHKS and CDR2 is YYEKEE (reference sequence). V was clipped by 3 bases and J by 6 bases, with 12 bases between them. The CDR3 reads CASSSSTGDGYTF. The DNA of the CDR3 is TGTGCCAGCAGCTCAAGCACTGGGGATGGCTACACCTTC.

The genes are TRBV6-2 or TRBV6-3 and TRBJ2-4; D not resolved. CDR1 and CDR2 (germline): MNHEY, SVGEGT. V dropped 2 bases and J dropped 0 bases, with 8 bases sitting between them. This CDR3 contains 15 residues. The CDR3 DNA sequence: TGTGCCAGCAGTTACGATGGGCTAGCCAAAAACATTCAGTACTTC. The encoded protein is CASSYDGLAKNIQYF.

This chain connects TRBV4-3 to TRBJ2-3, with TRBD2 identical over 8 bases. Germline loops: CDR1 LGHNA, CDR2 YSLEER. V was clipped by 6 bases and J by 0 bases; unmatched bases: 11. This CDR3 has 17 residues. CDR3 sequence (DNA): TGCGCCAGCAGGCCCTCTACTAGCGGTGCTAGCACAGATACGCAGTATTTT. Its translation: CASRPSTSGASTDTQYF.

V usage is TRBV6-4 and J usage is TRBJ2-7; D could derive from TRBD1 or TRBD2 (5 bases each). The germline CDR1 and CDR2 sequences are MRHNA and SNTAGT. This CDR3 spans 14 amino acids. The V gene lost 5 bases and the J gene lost 6 bases, with 17 bases spanning the gap. The CDR3 sequence: CASSRDPGFSEQYF. Here the CDR3 DNA reads TGTGCCAGCAGTCGGGACCCCGGCTTTAGCGAGCAGTACTTC.

This rearrangement joins TRBV7-3 to TRBJ1-1; TRBD1 agrees at 8 bases. V was pared by 4 bases and J by 1 base, with 2 bases of the junction left unmatched. The V gene's germline CDR1 is SGHTA and CDR2 FQGTGA. The CDR3 is made up of 14 amino acids. CDR3 DNA: TGTGCCAGCAGCTGGGGGACAGGGAACACTGAAGCTTTCTTT. Residues: CASSWGTGNTEAFF. The variable domain in full, with the rest retrieved from reference TRBV7-3 and TRBJ1-1, is GAGVSQTPSNKVTEKGKYVELRCDPISGHTALYWYRQSLGQGPEFLIYFQGTGAADDSGLPNDRFFAVRPEGSVSTLKIQRTERGDSAVYLCASSWGTGNTEAFFGQGTRLTVV.

The chain joins TRBV19 to TRBJ1-2, with TRBD1 matching 11 bases. The CDR3 sequence is 15 residues long. In germline, CDR1 is LNHDA, CDR2 SQIVND (reference sequence). V gave up 5 bases and J gave up 4 bases; unmatched junction bases: 6. CDR3 nucleotide sequence: TGTGCCAGTAGTCCCCGGACAGGGGGCGGCTATGGCTACACCTTC. It is translated as CASSPRTGGGYGYTF.

V usage is TRBV29-1 and J usage is TRBJ2-5; tentative D call: TRBD2 (5 bases). Germline loops: CDR1 SQVTM, CDR2 ANQGSEA. The CDR3 is 12 amino acids. V was clipped by 7 bases and J by 5 bases, with 14 bases between them. The CDR3 bases are TGCAGCGCCCACCTTACGGGGGAGACCCAGTACTTC. Translated: CSAHLTGETQYF.

The chain joins TRBV19 to TRBJ2-7; 10 nucleotides line up with TRBD2. Germline V CDR1 and CDR2: LNHDA, SQIVND (reference sequence). V gave up 8 bases and J gave up 1 base; unmatched junction bases: 17. The CDR3 spans 18 residues. The CDR3 is CASGPGVASGRWSYEQYF. In nucleotides, the CDR3 is TGTGCCAGTGGTCCGGGAGTGGCTAGCGGGAGATGGTCCTACGAGCAGTACTTC.

The chain combines TRBV7-2 with TRBJ2-7; 8 nucleotides match TRBD2. CDR1 and CDR2 from the germline V gene are SGHTA and FQGNSA. V gave up 1 base and J gave up 0 bases; unmatched junction bases: 5. The CDR3 spans 16 residues. The CDR3 spells CASSLVAGSTSYEQYF. CDR3 sequence (DNA): TGTGCCAGCAGCTTAGTAGCGGGAAGTACCTCCTACGAGCAGTACTTC.

This clone showed up just once. This chain links TRBV19 with TRBJ2-7; TRBD1 or TRBD2 may be the D gene (5 bases each). Per germline, CDR1 LNHDA and CDR2 SQIVND (reference sequence). V was clipped by 1 base and J by 8 bases, with 21 bases between them. This CDR3 is built from 16 residues. CDR3 sequence: CASSIGGQGDGLKQYF. CDR3 nucleotides: TGTGCCAGTAGTATAGGAGGTCAGGGAGATGGGTTGAAGCAGTACTTC. The full variable domain, in which reference TRBV19 and TRBJ2-7 provide the parts outside the CDR3, is DGGITQSPKYLFRKEGQNVTLSCEQNLNHDAMYWYRQDPGQGLRLIYYSQIVNDFQKGDIAEGYSVSREKKESFPLTVTSAQKNPTAFYLCASSIGGQGDGLKQYFGPGTRLTVT.

This rearrangement joins TRBV7-9 to TRBJ2-1, with D possibly being TRBD2 (7 bases). The CDR3 runs 15 residues. V was clipped by 7 bases and J by 6 bases, with 19 bases between them. From germline, CDR1 is SEHNR and CDR2 FQNEAQ (reference sequence). CDR3 sequence reads: CASTKKGGGVNEQFF. The CDR3 DNA reads TGTGCCAGCACCAAAAAAGGGGGAGGGGTCAATGAGCAGTTCTTC.

This sequence joins TRBV5-4 and TRBJ2-7, with a weak D call TRBD2 (5 bases). In germline, CDR1 is SGHNT, CDR2 YYREEE (reference sequence). The CDR3 covers 13 residues. V lost 3 bases, J lost 2 bases, and 9 bases lay in between. This chain's CDR3 is CASSYSGTYEQYF. Here the CDR3 DNA reads TGTGCCAGCAGCTATTCCGGGACCTACGAGCAGTACTTC.

The chain couples TRBV7-3 to TRBJ1-3, with a tentative D call TRBD1 (5 bases). Trimming cost V 3 bases and J 4 bases, with 7 bases left between them. The CDR3 loop spans 13 amino acids. CDR1 and CDR2 (germline): SGHTA, FQGTGA. DNA of the CDR3: TGTGCCAGCAGCTTGCAGGGCGGAAACACCATATATTTT. Its protein product is CASSLQGGNTIYF.

This chain connects TRBV11-3 to TRBJ2-1; 7 bases map to TRBD2. The length of the CDR3 is 15 residues. Germline V gene sequence: CDR1 SGHNT, CDR2 YENEEA. The V segment lost 6 bases and the J segment 2 bases; nucleotides outside the gene matches: 7. The CDR3 coding sequence is TGTGCCAGCAGTCCGGGACTAACTACCTACAATGAGCAGTTCTTC. Amino acids: CASSPGLTTYNEQFF.

The chain links TRBV7-9 to TRBJ2-7; 7 bases match TRBD1. The CDR3 covers 13 residues. V shed 5 bases, J shed 0 bases, and the junction held 1 base outside the gene matches. Germline CDR1 is SEHNR and CDR2 is FQNEAQ (reference sequence). The CDR3: CASSRDSSYEQYF. The CDR3 DNA reads as TGTGCCAGCAGCCGGGACAGCTCCTACGAGCAGTACTTC.

V usage is TRBV18 and J usage is TRBJ1-2; 9 bases map to TRBD1. V lost 3 bases and J lost 2; bases outside the gene matches: 4. Germline V gene lookup returns CDR1 KGHSH and CDR2 LQKENI. The CDR3 contains 15 residues. This CDR3 is CASSPLGTGNYGYTF. The CDR3 coding sequence is TGTGCCAGCTCACCCCTCGGGACAGGGAACTATGGCTACACCTTC. The whole variable domain, remainder taken from reference TRBV18 and TRBJ1-2, is NAGVMQNPRHLVRRRGQEARLRCSPMKGHSHVYWYRQLPEEGLKFMVYLQKENIIDESGMPKERFSAEFPKEGPSILRIQQVVRGDSAAYFCASSPLGTGNYGYTFGSGTRLTVV.

In this sample, this clone turned up once. This sequence joins TRBV5-5 and TRBJ2-3; 7 bases are shared with TRBD2. The germline gives CDR1 SGHKS, CDR2 YYEKEE (reference sequence). The CDR3 is made up of 14 amino acids. The junction had 9 bases not matched to a gene; V was cut back by 6 bases and J by 5 bases. CDR3 in amino acids: CASTSPGRGDTQYF. The CDR3 nucleotides read TGTGCCAGCACCTCCCCAGGGAGGGGAGATACGCAGTATTTT.

This chain connects TRBV3-1 (or the pseudogene TRBV3-2) to TRBJ2-2; 7 bases map to TRBD1. CDR1 LGHDT and CDR2 YNNKEL come from the germline V gene (reference sequence). The V gene end was trimmed by 4 bases and the J gene end by 4 bases; junction bases not matched to a gene: 9. The CDR3 is made up of 16 amino acids. The CDR3, as DNA: TGTGCCAGCAGCCCCTCGACAGGGCCGGTCACCGGGGAGCTGTTTTTT. Protein: CASSPSTGPVTGELFF.

The chain recombines TRBV11-3 with TRBJ2-7; 9 bases match TRBD2. The CDR3 sequence is 13 residues long. V dropped 5 bases and J dropped 6; count of bases not matched to a gene: 5. CDR1 SGHNT and CDR2 YENEEA come from the germline V gene. In DNA, the CDR3 is TGTGCCAGCAGCGCCGGGACTAGCAGCGAGCAGTACTTC. It is translated as CASSAGTSSEQYF.

The chain carries TRBV19 and TRBJ2-2; 8 bases align to TRBD1. After removal of 7 bases from V and 3 bases from J, the junction contained 10 bases not matched to a gene. Germline loops: CDR1 LNHDA, CDR2 SQIVND (reference sequence). The CDR3 has 16 amino acids. The CDR3 is CASIQGGQVYTGELFF. The DNA of the CDR3 is TGTGCCAGTATCCAGGGGGGACAGGTCTACACCGGGGAGCTGTTTTTT.

This chain joins TRBV2 and TRBJ2-7; TRBD2 agrees at 11 bases. Germline V CDR1 and CDR2: SNHLY, FYNNEI. V lost 4 bases, J lost 3 bases, and 11 bases stayed unmatched. The CDR3 is 17 residues long. This CDR3 reads CASSVSLGTSGLYEQYF. DNA for the CDR3: TGTGCCAGCAGTGTCTCTCTGGGGACTAGCGGACTCTACGAGCAGTACTTC. Using reference TRBV2 and TRBJ2-7 for the parts outside the CDR3, the full variable domain is EPEVTQTPSHQVTQMGQEVILRCVPISNHLYFYWYRQILGQKVEFLVSFYNNEISEKSEIFDDQFSVERPDGSNFTLKIRSTKLEDSAMYFCASSVSLGTSGLYEQYFGPGTRLTVT.

This chain uses TRBV19 with TRBJ2-3; TRBD1 matches 9 bases. Germline V CDR1 and CDR2: LNHDA, SQIVND (reference sequence). The CDR3 has 17 amino acids. The junction had 10 bases not matched to a gene; V was cut back by 6 bases and J by 0 bases. CDR3 nucleotide sequence: TGTGCCAGTAGACCTAGTCCGGGACAGGGCAGCACAGATACGCAGTATTTT. This gives the protein CASRPSPGQGSTDTQYF.

Relative to its sample, this clone is hyperexpanded. The chain employs TRBV6-2 or TRBV6-3 and TRBJ2-7; D may match TRBD1 or TRBD2 (5 bases each). Deletions cut 7 bases from V and 1 base from J, with 14 bases between. There are 14 residues in the CDR3. CDR1 MNHEY and CDR2 SVGEGT come from the germline V gene. The CDR3 reads CASTPIGGSYEQYF. The CDR3 DNA is TGTGCCAGCACCCCCATTGGGGGTTCCTACGAGCAGTACTTC.

The V and J genes are TRBV14 and TRBJ1-3, with 9 positions matching TRBD1. The J segment lost 4 bases and the V segment lost 3 bases, leaving 4 bases of the junction unmatched. Germline loops: CDR1 SGHDN, CDR2 FVKESK. This CDR3 has 15 residues. CDR3 DNA sequence: TGTGCCAGCAGCCAGTACAGGGGGCGAGGAAACACCATATATTTT. This encodes CASSQYRGRGNTIYF.

The chain employs TRBV7-2 and TRBJ2-7; no clear D gene. CDR1 and CDR2 from the germline V gene are SGHTA and FQGNSA. The CDR3 totals 12 residues. Trimming took off 5 bases at V and 7 bases at J, with 12 bases between the two ends. The CDR3 here is CASSLQAEEQYF. In DNA, the CDR3 is TGTGCCAGCAGCCTGCAGGCAGAAGAGCAGTACTTC.

The V gene is TRBV19, the J gene TRBJ2-2, with D perhaps TRBD1 (6 bases). V was cut by 7 bases and J by 3 bases, with 12 bases left in between. The CDR3 consists of 14 residues. Germline loops: CDR1 LNHDA, CDR2 SQIVND (reference sequence). The CDR3 loop is CASTSNRDTGELFF. Here the CDR3 DNA reads TGTGCCAGTACTTCCAACAGGGACACCGGGGAGCTGTTTTTT.